This T cell receptor (beta chain) was sequenced during a study of blood T cell repertoires in COVID-19. Across the study: COVID-19 samples from acute and convalescent phases originated in the United States, Italy and Spain. The analysed material was cDNA or gDNA that came from T cells, B-cell-depleted T cells, or PBMCs.

Ages ranged from roughly 18 to 100 years, with residence in 24 US areas. Recovered status applied to Cohort 3 donors who had two consecutive negative PCRs. It also applied to those with clearance or with symptom resolution. V was shortened by 7 bases and J by 0 bases, with 26 bases between the two germline ends. The CDR3 runs to 19 residues. The germline CDR1 and CDR2 sequences are ENHRY and SYGVKD. Generated by immunoSEQ multiplex PCR, the TCRdb table keeps only in-frame clones and is missing some. The sample carries some 100,000 clones, 80% to 90% recorded once. Sequencing used PBMCs or T cells enriched from blood (not recorded which). The rearrangement uses TRBV10-3 and TRBJ2-3; D possibly corresponds to TRBD2 (6 bases). The clonotype comes from a woman between 50 and 59 years old who had recovered from COVID-19. This chain's CDR3 is CAINPSTSRRVRSTDTQYF. CDR3 in DNA: TGTGCCATCAATCCGTCCACTAGTAGGAGGGTACGAAGCACAGATACGCAGTATTTT.